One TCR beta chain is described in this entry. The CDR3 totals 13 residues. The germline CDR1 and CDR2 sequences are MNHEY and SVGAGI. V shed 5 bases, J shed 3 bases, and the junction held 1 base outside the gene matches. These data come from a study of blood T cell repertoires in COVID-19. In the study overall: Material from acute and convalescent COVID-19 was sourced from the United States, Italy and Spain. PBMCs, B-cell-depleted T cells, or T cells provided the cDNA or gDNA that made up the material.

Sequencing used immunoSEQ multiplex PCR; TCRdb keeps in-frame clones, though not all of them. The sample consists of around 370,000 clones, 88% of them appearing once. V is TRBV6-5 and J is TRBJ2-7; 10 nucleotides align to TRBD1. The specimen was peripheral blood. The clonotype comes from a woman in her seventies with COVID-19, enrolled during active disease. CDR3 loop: CASSRDRGYEQYF. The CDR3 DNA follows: TGTGCCAGCAGTAGGGACAGGGGCTACGAGCAGTACTTC.